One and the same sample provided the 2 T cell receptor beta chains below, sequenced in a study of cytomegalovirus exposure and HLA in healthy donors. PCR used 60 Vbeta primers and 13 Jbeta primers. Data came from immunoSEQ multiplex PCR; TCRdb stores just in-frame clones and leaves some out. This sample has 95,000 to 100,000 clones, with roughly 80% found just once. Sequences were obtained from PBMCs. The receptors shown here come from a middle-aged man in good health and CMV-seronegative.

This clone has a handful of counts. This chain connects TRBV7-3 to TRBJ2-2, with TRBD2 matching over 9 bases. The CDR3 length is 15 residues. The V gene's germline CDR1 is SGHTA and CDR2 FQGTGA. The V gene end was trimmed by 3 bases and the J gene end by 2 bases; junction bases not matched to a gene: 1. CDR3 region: CASSFSGGNTGELFF. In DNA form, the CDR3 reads TGTGCCAGCAGCTTTAGCGGGGGTAACACCGGGGAGCTGTTTTTT.

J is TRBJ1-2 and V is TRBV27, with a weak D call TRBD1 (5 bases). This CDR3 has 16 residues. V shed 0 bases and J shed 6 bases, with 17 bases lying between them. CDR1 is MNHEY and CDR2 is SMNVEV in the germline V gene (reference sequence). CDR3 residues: CASSLSRSGRGNGYTF. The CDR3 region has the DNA TGTGCCAGCAGTTTATCGAGGTCGGGGCGGGGAAATGGCTACACCTTC.